The subject of this entry is one TCR beta chain. This record comes from a study of blood T cell repertoires in COVID-19. The protocol was immunoSEQ multiplex PCR, while the TCRdb copy is restricted to in-frame clones and leaves out a portion. Among 65,000 to 85,000 clones, approximately 92% were seen once, and the ten largest hold 6.9%. CDR1 SGHRS and CDR2 YFSETQ come from the germline V gene. The CDR3 extends over 14 amino acids. V was clipped by 2 bases and J by 0 bases, with 9 bases between them. The chain is built from TRBV5-1 and TRBJ2-7; D unresolved. The receptor was isolated from a human donor in a cohort sampled during active COVID-19. The sequencing sample was made of peripheral blood. The CDR3 reads CASSLSGYSYEQYF. The CDR3 DNA follows: TGCGCCAGCAGCTTATCCGGGTACTCCTACGAGCAGTACTTC.